One and the same sample provided the 10 T cell receptor beta chains below, sequenced in a study of CD8+ T cells in alopecia areata. The treatment: oral pan-JAK inhibitor, 5-10 mg twice daily. Sequencing templates came from extracted RNA that was reverse transcribed into cDNA. The protocol was immunoSEQ multiplex PCR, while the TCRdb copy is restricted to in-frame clones and leaves out a portion. The table lists 140,000 to 150,000 clones, about 59% of them singletons. The starting material was CD8+ T cells sorted from blood, obtained at week 4, from a patient treated with tofacitinib. These receptors all stem from a human donor with alopecia areata.

V usage is TRBV29-1 and J usage is TRBJ1-2; D is unclear. Deletions cut 0 bases from V and 0 bases from J, with 11 bases between. CDR1 is SQVTM, CDR2 ANQGSEA, per germline. There are 15 residues in the CDR3. This CDR3 reads CSVEDRGVPNYGYTF. The CDR3 DNA reads as TGCAGCGTTGAAGATCGGGGAGTCCCTAACTATGGCTACACCTTC.

CDR3 residues: CAWSVLGADNSPLHF. The DNA for the CDR3 is TGTGCCTGGAGTGTACTAGGGGCCGATAATTCACCCCTCCACTTT. V usage is TRBV30 and J usage is TRBJ1-6; tentatively, D is TRBD1 (5 bases). V shed 0 bases and J shed 5 bases, with 11 bases lying between them. This CDR3 has 15 residues. Per germline, CDR1 GTSNPN and CDR2 SVGIG (reference sequence).

This clone was detected once. The chain employs TRBV30 and TRBJ2-1, with 7 bases aligning to TRBD2. Germline CDR1 is GTSNPN and CDR2 is SVGIG (reference sequence). With 0 bases clipped from V and 14 bases from J, the junction kept 7 bases outside the gene matches. CDR3 length: 12 amino acids. CDR3 DNA: TGTGCCTGGAGTGTGGCTGGGACTAAGGAGTTCTTC. Protein: CAWSVAGTKEFF. Full variable domain (remainder filled in from reference TRBV30 and TRBJ2-1): SQTIHQWPATLVQPVGSPLSLECTVEGTSNPNLYWYRQAAGRGLQLLFYSVGIGQISSEVPQNLSASRPQDRQFILSSKKLLLSDSGFYLCAWSVAGTKEFFGPGTRLTVL.

The chain couples TRBV7-9 to TRBJ2-7; 7 nucleotides agree with TRBD1. The CDR3 length is 16 residues. The V gene's germline CDR1 is SEHNR and CDR2 FQNEAQ (reference sequence). The trim removed 5 bases at V and 5 bases at J, leaving 15 bases unmatched. The CDR3 sequence: CASSDRQGEISDEQYF. The DNA of the CDR3 is TGTGCCAGCAGCGACAGACAGGGTGAAATATCCGACGAGCAGTACTTC.

The chain combines TRBV27 with TRBJ2-7, with unresolved D. V gave up 0 bases and J gave up 3 bases, with 6 bases separating them. Germline CDR1 reads MNHEY; CDR2 reads SMNVEV (reference sequence). This CDR3 is 13 amino acids long. The CDR3 region has the DNA TGTGCCAGCAGTTTATCTTGGCACTACGAGCAGTACTTC. Its translation is CASSLSWHYEQYF.

The V gene is TRBV5-1, the J gene TRBJ2-5; 8 bases agree with TRBD1. Germline trimming cut 5 bases from V and 6 bases from J; bases unmatched to any gene: 9. The CDR3 spans 14 residues. CDR1 and CDR2 from the germline V gene are SGHRS and YFSETQ. Written as DNA, the CDR3 is TGCGCCAGCAGAGGGCAGGGGGCTGCGAAGACCCAGTACTTC. Translating it yields CASRGQGAAKTQYF.

The chain carries TRBV29-1 and TRBJ1-1; D might be TRBD1 (6 bases). Germline CDR1 reads SQVTM; CDR2 reads ANQGSEA. V dropped 5 bases and J dropped 3 bases, with 13 bases sitting between them. CDR3 length: 13 residues. The CDR3 region has the DNA TGCAGCGTTAATATAGGGGGGGACACTGAAGCTTTCTTT. It codes for CSVNIGGDTEAFF. The full variable domain, rest sourced from reference TRBV29-1 and TRBJ1-1, is SAVISQKPSRDICQRGTSLTIQCQVDSQVTMMFWYRQQPGQSLTLIATANQGSEATYESGFVIDKFPISRPNLTFSTLTVSNMSPEDSSIYLCSVNIGGDTEAFFGQGTRLTVV.

This clone was seen just once. The gene calls are TRBV6-6 and TRBJ2-3; 13 nucleotides line up with TRBD2. V lost 6 bases to trimming and J lost 2 bases; unmatched junction nucleotides: 5. CDR3 size: 16 residues. From germline, CDR1 is MNHNY and CDR2 SVGAGI (reference sequence). The CDR3 DNA reads TGTGCCAGCAGCCTGGGACTAGCGGGGAACACAGATACGCAGTATTTT. Translation: CASSLGLAGNTDTQYF.

The J gene is TRBJ2-1, the V gene TRBV10-3; D not certain. CDR1 is ENHRY and CDR2 is SYGVKD in the germline V gene. CDR3 length equals 11 residues. Trimming left V 4 bases short and J 8 bases short, with 6 bases between. The CDR3 DNA sequence: TGTGCCATCAGTGGAGGTGATGAGCAGTTCTTC. Amino acids: CAISGGDEQFF.

This clone occurred a few times. V is TRBV5-4 and J is TRBJ1-1; D remains unclear. In germline, CDR1 is SGHNT, CDR2 YYREEE (reference sequence). V was pared by 3 bases and J by 1 base, with 1 base between. The CDR3 runs to 11 residues. The CDR3 nucleotides are TGTGCCAGCAGCTGGAACACTGAAGCTTTCTTT. Amino acid sequence: CASSWNTEAFF.